This TCR beta chain was identified during a study of T cells in Graves' hyperthyroidism and ophthalmopathy. Points on this clonotype: No antigen is known for it.

The germline V gene has CDR1 SGHRS and CDR2 YFSETQ. J was trimmed by 7 bases and V by 4 bases; bases with no gene match: 11. This CDR3 contains 16 residues. The TCR beta CDR3 regions underwent amplification using RNA transcripts as the source. TCR CDR3 regions were first amplified by RT-PCR with HTBI primers. TCRdb independently ran MiXCR on the multiplex PCR reads; one entry per CDR3 protein. Here the sample spans roughly 640,000 distinct CDR3 sequences, roughly 16% being singletons. Study-wide results and caveats: Using 13 V-J features, a model discriminated ophthalmopathy from stable hyperthyroidism.

Source material: blood. This chain links TRBV5-1 with TRBJ2-1; 10 bases line up with TRBD1. The TCR originated in a woman aged 40 to 50 with Graves' ophthalmopathy. CDR3 DNA: TGCGCCAGCAGCCCCGATAGGACAGGGGGTAATAATGAGCAGTTCTTC. It specifies CASSPDRTGGNNEQFF. The variable domain in full, completed from reference TRBV5-1 and TRBJ2-1, reads KAGVTQTPRYLIKTRGQQVTLSCSPISGHRSVSWYQQTPGQGLQFLFEYFSETQRNKGNFPGRFSGRQFSNSRSEMNVSTLELGDSALYLCASSPDRTGGNNEQFFGPGTRLTVL.